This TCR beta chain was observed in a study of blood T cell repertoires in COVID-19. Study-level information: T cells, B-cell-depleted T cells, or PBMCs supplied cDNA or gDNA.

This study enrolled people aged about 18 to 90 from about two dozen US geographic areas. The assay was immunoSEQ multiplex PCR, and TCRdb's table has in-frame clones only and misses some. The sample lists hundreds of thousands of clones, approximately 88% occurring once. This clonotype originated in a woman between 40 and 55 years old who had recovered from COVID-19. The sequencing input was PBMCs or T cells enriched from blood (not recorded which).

This chain's CDR3 is CASSGDSNPTDTQYF. Here the CDR3 DNA reads TGTGCCAGCAGCGGGGACAGCAATCCTACAGATACGCAGTATTTT. The V gene is TRBV7-9, the J gene TRBJ2-3; 7 bases are a match to TRBD1. The germline V gene encodes CDR1 SEHNR and CDR2 FQNEAQ (reference sequence). The V gene end was trimmed by 5 bases and the J gene end by 3 bases; junction bases not matched to a gene: 8. The CDR3 is 15 amino acids. Complete variable domain (other parts from reference TRBV7-9 and TRBJ2-3): DTGVSQNPRHKITKRGQNVTFRCDPISEHNRLYWYRQTLGQGPEFLTYFQNEAQLEKSRLLSDRFSAERPKGSFSTLEIQRTEQGDSAMYLCASSGDSNPTDTQYFGPGTRLTVL.